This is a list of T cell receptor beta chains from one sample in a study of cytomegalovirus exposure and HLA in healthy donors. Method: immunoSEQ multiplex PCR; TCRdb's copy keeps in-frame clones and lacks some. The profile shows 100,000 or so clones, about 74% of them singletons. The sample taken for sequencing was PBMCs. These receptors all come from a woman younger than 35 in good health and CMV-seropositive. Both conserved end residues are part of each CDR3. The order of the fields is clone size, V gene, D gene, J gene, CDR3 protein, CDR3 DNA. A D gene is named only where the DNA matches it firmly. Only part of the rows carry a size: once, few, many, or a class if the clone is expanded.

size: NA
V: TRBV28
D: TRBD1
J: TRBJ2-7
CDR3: CASSGQGGSWNYEQYF
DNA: TGTGCCAGCAGTGGACAGGGGGGTTCTTGGAACTACGAGCAGTACTTC

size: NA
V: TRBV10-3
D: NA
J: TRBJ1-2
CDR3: CAITDGQGNYGYTF
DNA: TGTGCCATCACGGACGGGCAGGGGAACTATGGCTACACCTTC

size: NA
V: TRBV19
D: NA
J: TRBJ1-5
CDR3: CASSAQKFIAQHF
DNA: TGTGCCAGTAGTGCCCAAAAATTCATAGCCCAGCATTTT

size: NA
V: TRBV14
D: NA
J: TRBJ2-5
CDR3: CASSSGQEETQYF
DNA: TGTGCCAGCAGCTCGGGACAAGAAGAGACCCAGTACTTC

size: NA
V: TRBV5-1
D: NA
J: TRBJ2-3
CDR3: CASSRGTWETDTQYF
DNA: TGCGCCAGCAGCCGTGGGACATGGGAAACGGATACGCAGTATTTT

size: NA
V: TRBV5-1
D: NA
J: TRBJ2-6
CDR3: CASSLAQVHSGANVLTF
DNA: TGCGCCAGCAGCTTGGCACAGGTCCACTCTGGGGCCAACGTCCTGACTTTC

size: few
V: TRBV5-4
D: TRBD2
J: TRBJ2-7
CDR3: CASSSGLAAYEQYF
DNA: TGTGCCAGCAGCTCGGGACTAGCGGCCTACGAGCAGTACTTC

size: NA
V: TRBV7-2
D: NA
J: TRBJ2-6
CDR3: CASPSGEGANVLTF
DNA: TGTGCCAGCCCCTCGGGGGAAGGGGCCAACGTCCTGACTTTC

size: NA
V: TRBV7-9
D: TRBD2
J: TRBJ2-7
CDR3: CASSSGLAAYEQYF
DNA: TGTGCCAGCAGCTCGGGACTAGCGGCCTACGAGCAGTACTTC

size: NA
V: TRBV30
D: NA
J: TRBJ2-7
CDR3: CAWGEPTYEQYF
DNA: TGTGCCTGGGGGGAGCCAACCTACGAGCAGTACTTC

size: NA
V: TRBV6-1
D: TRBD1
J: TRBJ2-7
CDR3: CASRGETGLAYEQYF
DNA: TGTGCCAGCAGGGGAGAGACAGGGTTGGCCTACGAGCAGTACTTC

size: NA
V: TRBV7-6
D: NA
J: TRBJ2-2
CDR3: CASSLEHPGAGTGELFF
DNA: TGTGCCAGCAGCTTAGAACATCCAGGGGCCGGCACCGGGGAGCTGTTTTTT

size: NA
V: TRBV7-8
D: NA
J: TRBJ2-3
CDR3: CASSLASSGFTDTQYF
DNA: TGTGCCAGCAGCTTAGCCTCCAGCGGGTTCACAGATACGCAGTATTTT

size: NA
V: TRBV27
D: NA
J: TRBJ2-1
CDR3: CASSLYNEQFF
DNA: TGTGCCAGCAGCCTCTACAATGAGCAGTTCTTC

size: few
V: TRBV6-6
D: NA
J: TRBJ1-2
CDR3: CASSLAQGNGYTF
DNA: TGTGCCAGCAGCCTCGCCCAGGGTAATGGCTACACCTTC

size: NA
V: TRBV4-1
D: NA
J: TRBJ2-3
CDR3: CASSQDPPGSDTQYF
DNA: TGCGCCAGCAGCCAGGACCCCCCGGGGTCGGATACGCAGTATTTT

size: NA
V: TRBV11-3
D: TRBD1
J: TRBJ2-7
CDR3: CASSSGQGHSYEQYF
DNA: TGTGCCAGCAGCTCTGGACAGGGGCACTCCTACGAGCAGTACTTC

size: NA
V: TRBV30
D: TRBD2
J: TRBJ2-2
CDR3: CAWRHYSGRDTGELFF
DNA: TGTGCCTGGAGGCATTATAGCGGGAGAGACACCGGGGAGCTGTTTTTT

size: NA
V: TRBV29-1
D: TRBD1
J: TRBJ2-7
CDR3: CSVEAGTASYEQYF
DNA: TGCAGCGTTGAAGCCGGGACAGCTTCCTACGAGCAGTACTTC

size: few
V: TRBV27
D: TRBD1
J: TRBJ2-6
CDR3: CATGTGGSSGANVLTF
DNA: TGTGCCACCGGGACAGGGGGCTCCTCTGGGGCCAACGTCCTGACTTTC

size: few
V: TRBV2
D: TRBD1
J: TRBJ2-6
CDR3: CASSRDSAGANVLTF
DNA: TGTGCCAGCAGTCGGGACAGCGCTGGGGCCAACGTCCTGACTTTC

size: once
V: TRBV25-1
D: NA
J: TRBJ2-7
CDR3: CASRGDRDSHEQYF
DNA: TGTGCCAGCAGAGGCGACCGGGACTCCCACGAGCAGTACTTC

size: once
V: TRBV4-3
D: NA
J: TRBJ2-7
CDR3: CASSQASQGLSFYEQYF
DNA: TGCGCCAGCAGCCAAGCGTCCCAGGGTCTGAGCTTCTACGAGCAGTACTTC

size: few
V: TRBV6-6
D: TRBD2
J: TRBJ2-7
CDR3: CASSSGLAGVFYEQYF
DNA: TGTGCCAGCAGCTCCGGACTAGCGGGGGTCTTCTACGAGCAGTACTTC

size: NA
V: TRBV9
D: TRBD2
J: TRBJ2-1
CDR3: CASSVVPGLAGGNEQFF
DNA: TGTGCCAGCAGCGTAGTACCGGGACTAGCGGGAGGCAATGAGCAGTTCTTC

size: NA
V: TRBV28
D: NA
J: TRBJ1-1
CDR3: CATTQGEAFF
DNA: TGTGCCACTACGCAGGGGGAAGCTTTCTTT

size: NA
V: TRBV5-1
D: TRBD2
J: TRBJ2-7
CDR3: CASSLFLAGESVYEQYF
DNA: TGCGCCAGCAGCTTGTTTCTCGCGGGAGAGAGTGTTTACGAGCAGTACTTC

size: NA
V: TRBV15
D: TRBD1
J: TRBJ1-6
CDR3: CATSRGQGPANSPLHF
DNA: TGTGCCACCAGCAGAGGACAGGGGCCTGCTAATTCACCCCTCCACTTT

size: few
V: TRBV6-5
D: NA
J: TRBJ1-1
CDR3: CASSYEENTEAFF
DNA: TGTGCCAGCAGTTACGAGGAGAACACTGAAGCTTTCTTT

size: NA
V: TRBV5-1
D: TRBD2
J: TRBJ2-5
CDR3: CASSLAGTSGETQYF
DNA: TGCGCCAGCAGCTTGGCCGGGACTAGCGGAGAGACCCAGTACTTC

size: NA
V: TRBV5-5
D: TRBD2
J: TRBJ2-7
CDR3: CASSGGRGAFAEQYF
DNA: TGTGCCAGCAGCGGGGGGAGGGGAGCGTTTGCCGAGCAGTACTTC

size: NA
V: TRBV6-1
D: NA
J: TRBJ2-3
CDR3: CASRRTGTDTQYF
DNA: TGTGCCAGCAGGAGGACTGGTACAGATACGCAGTATTTT

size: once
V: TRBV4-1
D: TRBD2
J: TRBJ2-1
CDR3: CASSQTSGRVSEQFF
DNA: TGCGCCAGCAGCCAAACTAGCGGGAGGGTCTCTGAGCAGTTCTTC

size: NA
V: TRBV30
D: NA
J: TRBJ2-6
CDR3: CAWSPAGANVLTF
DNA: TGTGCCTGGAGCCCCGCTGGGGCCAACGTCCTGACTTTC

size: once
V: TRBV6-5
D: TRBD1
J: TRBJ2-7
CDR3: CASTWGRDRTYEQYF
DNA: TGTGCCAGCACCTGGGGTCGGGACAGGACCTACGAGCAGTACTTC

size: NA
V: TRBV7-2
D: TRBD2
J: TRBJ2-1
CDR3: CASSITSGSWEQFF
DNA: TGTGCCAGCAGCATCACTAGCGGGAGTTGGGAGCAGTTCTTC

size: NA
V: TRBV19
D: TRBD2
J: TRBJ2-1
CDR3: CASSTPRTSGGDEQFF
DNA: TGTGCCAGTAGTACGCCCCGGACTAGCGGGGGGGATGAGCAGTTCTTC

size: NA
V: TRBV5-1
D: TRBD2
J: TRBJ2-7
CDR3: CASRVGGNSYEQYF
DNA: TGCGCCAGCAGAGTCGGGGGGAACTCCTACGAGCAGTACTTC

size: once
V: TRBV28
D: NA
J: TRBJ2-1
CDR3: CASSSLPKDFFSYNEQFF
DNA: TGTGCCAGCAGTTCCCTCCCAAAGGACTTTTTCTCCTACAATGAGCAGTTCTTC

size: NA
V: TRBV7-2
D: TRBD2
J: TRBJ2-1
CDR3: CASSPTSGLYNEQFF
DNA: TGTGCCAGCAGCCCCACTAGCGGGCTATACAATGAGCAGTTCTTC

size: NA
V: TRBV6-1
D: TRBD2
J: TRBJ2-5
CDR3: CASSGSLGLAGGETQYF
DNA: TGTGCCAGCAGTGGGTCCCTCGGACTAGCGGGAGGGGAGACCCAGTACTTC

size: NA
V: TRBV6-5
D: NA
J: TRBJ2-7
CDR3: CASSPQGTSYYEQYF
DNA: TGTGCCAGCAGTCCTCAGGGGACATCATACTACGAGCAGTACTTC

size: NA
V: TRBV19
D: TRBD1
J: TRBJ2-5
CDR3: CASSMGVRTGETQYF
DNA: TGTGCCAGTAGTATGGGGGTCCGGACAGGAGAGACCCAGTACTTC

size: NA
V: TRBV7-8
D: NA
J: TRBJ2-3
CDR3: CASSLVEVGTQYF
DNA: TGTGCCAGCAGCTTAGTCGAGGTTGGGACGCAGTATTTT

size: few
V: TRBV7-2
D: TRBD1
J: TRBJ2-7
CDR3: CASTKETGVQYF
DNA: TGTGCCAGCACCAAGGAGACAGGGGTGCAGTACTTC

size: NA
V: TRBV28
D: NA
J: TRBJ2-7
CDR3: CASSSSVYEQYF
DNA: TGTGCCAGCAGTTCATCGGTGTACGAGCAGTACTTC

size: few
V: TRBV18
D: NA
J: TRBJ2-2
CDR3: CASSPLQDYTGELFF
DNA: TGTGCCAGCTCACCACTCCAGGATTACACCGGGGAGCTGTTTTTT

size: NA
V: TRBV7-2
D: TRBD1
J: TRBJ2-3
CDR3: CASSARQGRGFTDTQYF
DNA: TGTGCCAGCAGCGCCAGACAGGGAAGGGGTTTCACAGATACGCAGTATTTT

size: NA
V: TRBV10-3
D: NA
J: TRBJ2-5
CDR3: CAITLAPQETQYF
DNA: TGTGCCATCACCCTAGCGCCCCAAGAGACCCAGTACTTC

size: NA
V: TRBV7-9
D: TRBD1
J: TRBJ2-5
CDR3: CASSLDRDVKTQYF
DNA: TGTGCCAGCAGCTTGGACAGGGATGTGAAGACCCAGTACTTC

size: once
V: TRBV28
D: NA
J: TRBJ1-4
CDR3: CASSEQGMANEKLFF
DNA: TGTGCCAGCAGCGAACAGGGTATGGCTAATGAAAAACTGTTTTTT

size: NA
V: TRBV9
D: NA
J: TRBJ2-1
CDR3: CASSVAGSPYNEQFF
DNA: TGTGCCAGCAGCGTAGCAGGGTCCCCCTACAATGAGCAGTTCTTC

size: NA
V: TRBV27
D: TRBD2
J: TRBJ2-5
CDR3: CASSKLAGEETQYF
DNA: TGTGCCAGCAGTAAACTAGCGGGAGAAGAGACCCAGTACTTC

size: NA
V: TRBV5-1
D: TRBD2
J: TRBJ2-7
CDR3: CASSIAGSSYEQYF
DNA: TGCGCCAGCAGCATAGCGGGTAGCTCCTACGAGCAGTACTTC

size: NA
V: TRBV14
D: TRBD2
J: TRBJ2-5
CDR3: CASSQDSGLAGGPEETQYF
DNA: TGTGCCAGCAGCCAAGATTCAGGACTAGCGGGAGGGCCGGAGGAGACCCAGTACTTC

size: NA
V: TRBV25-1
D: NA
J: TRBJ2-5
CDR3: CASSAGDIQETQYF
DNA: TGTGCCAGCAGTGCCGGAGATATCCAAGAGACCCAGTACTTC

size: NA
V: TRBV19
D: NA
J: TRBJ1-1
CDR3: CASSMAGWTEAFF
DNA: TGTGCCAGTAGTATGGCAGGGTGGACTGAAGCTTTCTTT